Reported below is one T cell receptor (beta chain). The data stem from a study of cytomegalovirus exposure and HLA in healthy donors. TCRdb's table, derived via immunoSEQ multiplex PCR, lists solely in-frame clones and lacks some. The sample has about 110,000 clones, approximately 96% seen once. Germline lookup yields CDR1 SGHAT and CDR2 FQNNGV. Trimming cost V 4 bases and J 3 bases, with 9 bases left between them. CDR3 size: 14 residues. This chain links TRBV11-2 with TRBJ2-2, with a tentative D call TRBD1 (6 bases). The clonotype comes from a woman between 18 and 29 years old in good health and CMV-seronegative. Sequencing used PBMCs. CDR3 residues: CASSSYRDTGELFF. The CDR3 DNA sequence: TGTGCCAGCAGCTCCTACAGGGACACCGGGGAGCTGTTTTTT.